The 20 T cell receptor beta chains below come from one sample, sequenced in a study of CD8 T cells in Susac syndrome. RNA was extracted with the RNeasy kit, and a quantity of roughly 0.5 to 1 ug was reverse transcribed using random hexamers. Each CDR3 protein is one row after TCRdb ran MiXCR on the immunoSEQ multiplex PCR reads. The table lists roughly 120,000 distinct CDR3 sequences, 96% of them singletons. The specimen was CD4+ T cells from PBMCs. All receptors come from a human donor in good health.

The chain couples TRBV5-1 to TRBJ2-1; a weak D match, TRBD2 (6 bases). The germline CDR1 and CDR2 sequences are SGHRS and YFSETQ. This CDR3 region has 17 residues. Trimming took 0 bases from V and 1 from J, leaving 14 bases between them. Here the CDR3 reads CASSLVPGTPSYNEQFF. As DNA, the CDR3 is TGCGCCAGCAGCTTGGTGCCAGGGACTCCGTCCTACAATGAGCAGTTCTTC.

J is TRBJ1-6 and V is TRBV12-3 or TRBV12-4; 8 positions agree with TRBD1. The length of the CDR3 is 16 residues. J lost 2 bases, V lost 0 bases, and 0 bases had no gene match. CDR3 region: CASSLAGQAYNSPLHF. The CDR3 DNA is TGTGCCAGCAGTTTAGCGGGACAGGCCTATAATTCACCCCTCCACTTT.

V gene TRBV19 combines with J gene TRBJ1-5; tentative D call: TRBD1 (5 bases). V was cut by 4 bases and J by 10 bases, with 11 bases left in between. The germline V gene encodes CDR1 LNHDA and CDR2 SQIVND (reference sequence). The CDR3 totals 12 residues. In DNA form, the CDR3 reads TGTGCCAGTAGTACTCAGGGAAGTCCCCAGCATTTT. It encodes CASSTQGSPQHF.

This CDR3 reads CASSQLAGGLTDTQYF. For the CDR3, the DNA is TGTGCCAGCAGCCAACTAGCGGGAGGCCTCACAGATACGCAGTATTTT. V usage is TRBV14 and J usage is TRBJ2-3; the match to TRBD2 covers 11 bases. The CDR3 runs 16 residues. Germline CDR1 SGHDN, CDR2 FVKESK. The J segment lost 2 bases and the V segment lost 2 bases, leaving 3 bases of the junction unmatched.

V usage is TRBV12-1 and J usage is TRBJ2-5. TRBV12-1 is recorded as a pseudogene. The CDR3 extends over 14 amino acids. The CDR3 spells CASSPSESQETQYF. The CDR3 DNA reads TGTGCCAGCAGCCCGTCGGAAAGCCAAGAGACCCAGTACTTC.

V gene TRBV29-1 combines with J gene TRBJ1-1, with D possibly TRBD1 on 5 matching bases. V lost 1 base to trimming and J lost 1 base, with 10 bases between them. The CDR3 is 14 amino acids. Germline V gene lookup returns CDR1 SQVTM and CDR2 ANQGSEA. CDR3: CSVEVRGKNTEAFF. The CDR3 DNA sequence: TGCAGCGTTGAAGTGCGGGGGAAGAACACTGAAGCTTTCTTT.

J is TRBJ2-1 and V is TRBV29-1, with 7 bases that match TRBD2. The CDR3 covers 15 residues. The J segment lost 4 bases and the V segment lost 4 bases, leaving 10 bases of the junction unmatched. Germline V lookup: CDR1 SQVTM, CDR2 ANQGSEA. The CDR3 coding sequence is TGCAGCGTTGGGGAGGGATTGAGCGTTTACAATGAGCAGTTCTTC. Translated, it gives CSVGEGLSVYNEQFF.

This rearrangement joins TRBV7-9 to TRBJ2-5; D might be TRBD1 or TRBD2, each matching 5 bases. The V gene's germline CDR1 is SEHNR and CDR2 FQNEAQ (reference sequence). The V and J ends lost 1 base and 5 bases respectively, with 11 bases between them. This CDR3 comprises 14 residues. The DNA for the CDR3 is TGTGCCAGCAGCTTAGTGGGACCGGGGGAGACCCAGTACTTC. This encodes CASSLVGPGETQYF.

This chain uses TRBV29-1 with TRBJ2-1; D ambiguous. CDR1 SQVTM and CDR2 ANQGSEA come from the germline V gene. The CDR3 totals 12 residues. The V gene lost 8 bases and the J gene lost 8 bases, with 16 bases spanning the gap. This chain's CDR3 is CSLYPEGDEQFF. The CDR3 nucleotides read TGCAGCCTATACCCCGAAGGCGATGAGCAGTTCTTC.

The chain has TRBV20-1 and TRBJ2-6; D is uncertain. Germline values: CDR1 DFQATT, CDR2 SNEGSKA (reference sequence). V gave up 3 bases and J gave up 4 bases, with 7 bases separating them. This CDR3 is built from 13 residues. The DNA of the CDR3 is TGCAGTGCTAGTTTGACAGGGGCCAACGTCCTGACTTTC. Translating it yields CSASLTGANVLTF.

The rearrangement links TRBV19 to TRBJ2-7, with TRBD1 identical over 7 bases. Losses at the gene ends were 9 bases for V and 5 bases for J; bases not matched to a gene: 7. Germline values: CDR1 LNHDA, CDR2 SQIVND (reference sequence). This CDR3 has 12 amino acids. The CDR3 reads CASRDSRDEQYF. The CDR3 DNA sequence: TGTGCCAGCCGGGACAGTAGGGACGAGCAGTACTTC.

The sample holds one count of this clonotype. The chain combines TRBV20-1 with TRBJ1-5; TRBD1 might be the D (5 bases). Looked up from germline, CDR1 is DFQATT and CDR2 is SNEGSKA (reference sequence). The CDR3 has 12 amino acids. V was pared by 7 bases and J by 3 bases, with 10 bases between. The CDR3 DNA follows: TGCAGTGAGACAGTCCCCAATCAGCCCCAGCATTTT. It encodes CSETVPNQPQHF.

V usage is TRBV6-6 and J usage is TRBJ2-5; D not certain. This CDR3 comprises 14 residues. V lost 6 bases to trimming and J lost 0 bases, with 11 bases between them. Germline values: CDR1 MNHNY, CDR2 SVGAGI (reference sequence). CDR3 amino acids: CASSTTAHQETQYF. The CDR3 region has the DNA TGTGCCAGCAGCACGACCGCCCACCAAGAGACCCAGTACTTC.

The V call is TRBV24-1, the J call TRBJ2-1, with D perhaps TRBD1 (8 bases). Germline CDR1 reads KGHDR; CDR2 reads SFDVKD. V was clipped by 3 bases and J by 2 bases, with 13 bases between them. The CDR3 loop spans 16 amino acids. The CDR3 DNA sequence: TGTGCCACCAGTGATCGACAGGGGAGGGCCTACAATGAGCAGTTCTTC. This translates into CATSDRQGRAYNEQFF.

This sequence joins TRBV5-1 and TRBJ1-2; D unclear. Per the germline V gene, CDR1 is SGHRS and CDR2 is YFSETQ. The CDR3 runs to 14 residues. Trimming removed 0 bases from V and 4 bases from J, with 10 bases in between. In nucleotides, the CDR3 is TGCGCCAGCAGCTTGGAGAGGGAGTTCTATGGCTACACCTTC. Amino acids: CASSLEREFYGYTF.

This chain joins TRBV5-4 and TRBJ1-1; D may be TRBD1 (6 bases). The CDR3 length is 13 residues. Looked up from germline, CDR1 is SGHNT and CDR2 is YYREEE (reference sequence). Trimming took 4 bases from V and 7 from J, leaving 14 bases between them. In nucleotides, the CDR3 is TGTGCCAGCAGCCTCGGAGGGGGGGTTGAAGCTTTCTTT. Translated, it gives CASSLGGGVEAFF.

V usage is TRBV29-1 and J usage is TRBJ2-7; 10 bases fit TRBD2. Losses at the gene ends were 6 bases for V and 3 bases for J; bases not matched to a gene: 5. Looked up from germline, CDR1 is SQVTM and CDR2 is ANQGSEA. CDR3 length: 13 amino acids. This CDR3 is CSVVAGGYYEQYF. CDR3 in DNA: TGCAGCGTAGTAGCGGGAGGTTACTACGAGCAGTACTTC.

The genes are TRBV5-6 and TRBJ2-4; D possibly matches TRBD1 or TRBD2 (7 bases each). The CDR3 is 13 amino acids. Germline V gene lookup returns CDR1 SGHDT and CDR2 YYEEEE. The ends were cut back, 4 bases at V and 7 bases at J, with 12 bases in the middle. The CDR3: CASSPGGGNIQYF. The CDR3 DNA reads TGTGCCAGCAGCCCAGGGGGAGGGAACATTCAGTACTTC.

The V call is TRBV7-9, the J call TRBJ1-1; D remains ambiguous. Germline V gene data show CDR1 as SEHNR and CDR2 as FQNEAQ (reference sequence). The CDR3 has 13 amino acids. The V end was cut by 0 bases, the J end by 8 bases, with 10 bases between. CDR3 protein: CASSLAGHPEAFF. DNA for the CDR3: TGTGCCAGCAGCTTAGCAGGGCACCCCGAAGCTTTCTTT.

The gene calls are TRBV19 and TRBJ1-3, with TRBD1 matching 10 bases. Losses at the gene ends were 5 bases for V and 4 bases for J; bases not matched to a gene: 5. Germline V gene lookup returns CDR1 LNHDA and CDR2 SQIVND (reference sequence). This CDR3 comprises 15 residues. The CDR3 coding sequence is TGTGCCAGTAGTGCCGACAGGGGGCAAGGAAACACCATATATTTT. Its translation is CASSADRGQGNTIYF.